This is a list of T cell receptor beta chains from one sample in a study of CD8 T cells in ankylosing spondylitis. MiXCR was run by TCRdb on the 5' RACE reads, yielding one entry per CDR3 protein. The repertoire has about 150,000 distinct CDR3 sequences, about an eighth of them found once; the top ten carry around 4.1%. Sample: blood, either unsorted or a sorted T cell fraction (not recorded which). The receptors come from a female donor with ankylosing spondylitis or in good health (not recorded which). CDR3s include the opening cysteine and the closing phenylalanine or tryptophan. The D gene is left open where the match is weak. Part of the rows lack a size; the others show once, few, many or a class for expanded clones.

TRBV7-9	NA	many	TRBJ1-3	CASSLVQGNGNTIYF	TGTGCCAGCAGCTTAGTCCAGGGAAACGGAAACACCATATATTTT
TRBV5-5	NA	many	TRBJ1-1	CASSFRVTEAFF	TGTGCCAGCAGCTTCAGGGTTACTGAAGCTTTCTTT
TRBV2	TRBD1	NA	TRBJ2-6	CASNQGADGANVLTF	TGTGCCAGCAACCAGGGGGCAGATGGGGCCAATGTCCTGACTTTC
TRBV3-1	NA	many	TRBJ2-4	CASSQPGMGKNIQYF	TGTGCCAGCAGCCAGCCAGGGATGGGGAAAAACATTCAGTACTTC
TRBV6-2/TRBV6-3	NA	many	TRBJ1-2	CASSPGSPVYGYTF	TGTGCCAGCAGCCCCGGCAGCCCGGTCTATGGCTACACCTTC
TRBV28	TRBD2	many	TRBJ2-1	CASRLAGRSNEQFF	TGTGCCAGCCGACTAGCGGGGAGGTCCAATGAGCAGTTCTTC
TRBV7-2	NA	many	TRBJ2-1	CASSLAGYTNEQFF	TGTGCCAGCAGCTTAGCGGGATACACAAATGAGCAGTTCTTC
TRBV20-1	NA	many	TRBJ1-2	CSARDFGRTYGYTF	TGCAGTGCTAGAGATTTTGGACGGACCTATGGCTACACCTTC
TRBV20-1	TRBD2	many	TRBJ2-3	CSASGRFDTQYF	TGCAGTGCTTCCGGGAGGTTCGATACGCAGTATTTT
TRBV27	NA	few	TRBJ2-1	CASSLFGSDEQFF	TGTGCCAGCAGTTTGTTCGGGAGTGATGAGCAGTTCTTC
TRBV14	NA	many	TRBJ2-7	CASSQESRRNEQYF	TGTGCCAGCAGCCAAGAAAGCCGAAGGAACGAGCAGTACTTC
TRBV30	NA	NA	TRBJ2-7	CAWSVPQGREQYF	TGTGCCTGGAGTGTACCCCAGGGGCGGGAGCAGTACTTC
TRBV11-2	TRBD2	many	TRBJ2-2	CASSRRLAGGRGYTGELFF	TGTGCCAGCAGCCGTAGACTAGCGGGAGGCCGGGGTTACACCGGGGAGCTGTTTTTT
TRBV30	NA	NA	TRBJ2-3	CARSTTIGDPTDTQYF	TGTGCCCGGAGTACGACTATCGGAGACCCCACAGATACGCAGTATTTT
TRBV5-4	NA	few	TRBJ1-2	CASSYGGGYGYTF	TGTGCCAGCAGCTACGGAGGAGGCTATGGCTACACCTTC
TRBV2	NA	many	TRBJ1-5	CASSDMGPYQPQHF	TGTGCCAGCAGTGATATGGGACCCTATCAGCCCCAGCATTTT
TRBV6-5	NA	few	TRBJ2-2	CASSTPMPTGELFF	TGTGCCAGCAGTACCCCTATGCCGACCGGGGAGCTGTTTTTT
TRBV11-2	NA	NA	TRBJ2-2	CASSLRVGGELFF	TGTGCCAGCAGCTTAAGGGTCGGCGGGGAGCTGTTTTTT
TRBV18	TRBD2	many	TRBJ2-1	CASSPRLASWGNEQFF	TGTGCCAGCTCACCACGACTAGCGAGCTGGGGCAATGAGCAGTTCTTC
TRBV20-1	NA	many	TRBJ2-7	CSAPDGYYEQYF	TGCAGTGCTCCAGACGGATATTACGAGCAGTACTTC
TRBV28	NA	NA	TRBJ2-2	CASRQGLANTGELFF	TGTGCCAGCAGACAGGGACTCGCGAACACCGGGGAGCTGTTTTTT
TRBV11-2	NA	many	TRBJ2-7	CASATGYYTYEQYF	TGTGCCAGCGCAACAGGCTACTATACCTACGAGCAGTACTTC
TRBV6-7	NA	many	TRBJ2-2	CASPDEETPTQRNTGELFF	TGTGCCAGCCCAGACGAGGAGACGCCCACTCAGCGGAACACCGGGGAGCTGTTTTTT
TRBV19	NA	many	TRBJ2-7	CASSFQKSSYEQYF	TGTGCCAGTAGTTTCCAGAAAAGCTCCTACGAGCAGTACTTC
TRBV28	NA	many	TRBJ2-6	CATMSSDIGRSSSGANVLTF	TGTGCCACCATGTCAAGCGACATCGGTCGGTCTAGCTCTGGGGCCAACGTCCTGACTTTC
TRBV12-3/TRBV12-4	NA	many	TRBJ1-2	CASSLEGTGPYGYTF	TGTGCCAGCAGTTTGGAGGGCACCGGCCCCTATGGCTACACCTTC
TRBV20-1	NA	many	TRBJ2-5	CSARGSATQETQYF	TGCAGTGCTAGAGGATCAGCCACCCAAGAGACCCAGTACTTC
TRBV24-1	NA	many	TRBJ2-1	CATSGGGWNYNEQFF	TGTGCCACCAGTGGTGGGGGATGGAACTACAATGAGCAGTTCTTC
TRBV5-4	TRBD1	NA	TRBJ1-1	CASSLYGGQGAFF	TGTGCCAGCAGCTTGTATGGGGGACAGGGAGCTTTCTTT
TRBV11-2	TRBD1	few	TRBJ2-1	CASSSNRGLGEQFF	TGTGCCAGCAGCTCAAACAGGGGGCTGGGTGAGCAGTTCTTC
TRBV10-2	NA	NA	TRBJ1-1	CASSRTAMNTEAFF	TGCGCCAGCAGTCGGACAGCCATGAACACTGAAGCTTTCTTT
TRBV29-1	NA	many	TRBJ2-7	CSVGLGLHYEQYF	TGCAGCGTTGGTTTGGGCCTGCACTACGAGCAGTACTTC
TRBV7-2	TRBD1	NA	TRBJ1-6	CASSRQGGDSPLHF	TGTGCCAGCAGCCGACAGGGGGGGGACTCACCCCTCCACTTT
TRBV7-2	TRBD2	many	TRBJ2-5	CASSLFTSANHGTQYF	TGTGCCAGCAGCTTATTTACTAGCGCCAACCATGGGACCCAGTACTTC
TRBV24-1	NA	once	TRBJ2-7	CATSESGTPTYEQYF	TGTGCCACCAGTGAATCCGGGACGCCTACCTACGAGCAGTACTTC
TRBV4-2	TRBD2	NA	TRBJ2-1	CASSQDRGSGIVNEQFF	TGTGCCAGCAGCCAAGATCGAGGTAGCGGGATTGTTAATGAGCAGTTCTTC
TRBV20-1	TRBD1	NA	TRBJ2-7	CSASTGTAYEQYF	TGCAGTGCTAGCACTGGGACAGCCTACGAGCAGTACTTC
TRBV5-1	NA	many	TRBJ2-3	CASSWDAGASTDTQYF	TGCGCCAGCAGCTGGGATGCGGGGGCCAGCACAGATACGCAGTATTTT
TRBV18	NA	many	TRBJ2-1	CASSPQPYNEQFF	TGTGCCAGCTCACCCCAACCCTACAATGAGCAGTTCTTC
TRBV5-1	NA	many	TRBJ1-6	CASSFVGNSPLHF	TGCGCCAGCAGCTTCGTAGGGAATTCACCCCTCCACTTT
TRBV29-1	NA	many	TRBJ1-5	CSVSQSEVNQPQHF	TGCAGCGTAAGCCAGTCCGAAGTCAATCAGCCCCAGCATTTT
TRBV11-2	NA	few	TRBJ2-1	CASSGHNEQFF	TGTGCCAGCAGCGGGCACAATGAGCAGTTCTTC
TRBV5-1	TRBD2	many	TRBJ2-2	CASSLVASGHTGELFF	TGCGCCAGCAGCTTGGTAGCTAGCGGGCACACCGGGGAGCTGTTTTTT
TRBV5-1	NA	NA	TRBJ2-7	CANSSNSYEQYF	TGCGCCAACAGCTCGAACAGCTACGAGCAGTACTTC
TRBV20-1	TRBD2	few	TRBJ2-2	CSARGPSGGLTLGNTGELFF	TGCAGTGCTAGAGGGCCTAGCGGGGGGCTGACGTTGGGTAACACCGGGGAGCTGTTTTTT
TRBV24-1	TRBD1	many	TRBJ2-1	CATSMGQTIYNEQFF	TGTGCCACCAGTATGGGACAGACTATCTACAATGAGCAGTTCTTC
TRBV24-1	NA	many	TRBJ1-2	CATSGDQLAGGYGYTF	TGTGCCACCAGTGGAGACCAGCTTGCTGGTGGCTATGGCTACACCTTC
TRBV4-1	NA	many	TRBJ1-1	CASSPSPGAPNTEAFF	TGCGCCAGCAGCCCTTCCCCCGGGGCCCCGAACACTGAAGCTTTCTTT
TRBV10-3	TRBD1	many	TRBJ1-1	CAISEEQGAGEAFF	TGTGCCATCAGTGAAGAACAGGGGGCTGGTGAAGCTTTCTTT
TRBV20-1	NA	many	TRBJ1-1	CSATPRTVLTEAFF	TGCAGTGCTACACCCAGGACAGTGCTCACTGAAGCTTTCTTT
TRBV12-3/TRBV12-4	NA	many	TRBJ2-2	CASTAGTGELFF	TGTGCCAGCACCGCGGGTACCGGGGAGCTGTTTTTT
TRBV4-1	NA	many	TRBJ2-5	CASSPLGSPETQYF	TGCGCCAGCAGCCCTCTGGGGTCCCCAGAGACCCAGTACTTC
TRBV5-4	NA	many	TRBJ2-1	CASSLARPINEQFF	TGTGCCAGCAGCTTGGCCCGGCCTATCAATGAGCAGTTCTTC
TRBV7-2	NA	many	TRBJ1-1	CATSRVANTEAFF	TGTGCCACCTCGAGGGTGGCGAACACTGAAGCTTTCTTT
TRBV7-8	TRBD2	many	TRBJ2-1	CASSLVGGPASSYNEQFF	TGTGCCAGCAGCTTAGTGGGAGGGCCGGCGAGCTCCTACAATGAGCAGTTCTTC
TRBV6-5	NA	many	TRBJ2-7	CASSYRDPGYEQYF	TGTGCCAGCAGTTACCGGGACCCTGGCTACGAGCAGTACTTC
TRBV9	NA	NA	TRBJ1-4	CASSVHGRGEKLFF	TGTGCCAGCAGCGTCCACGGAAGGGGTGAAAAACTGTTTTTT
TRBV3-1	TRBD1	many	TRBJ1-2	CASGLQGNYGYTF	TGTGCCAGCGGGCTACAGGGGAACTATGGCTACACCTTC